These 7 T cell receptor beta chains were all obtained from the same sample, sequenced in a study of long-term antiretroviral therapy in people with HIV. The run of the v3.0 immunoSEQ assay was at survey level. Some clones are missing from TCRdb's copy, which holds only in-frame ones; the method was immunoSEQ multiplex PCR. The data contain 25,000 to 35,000 clones, approximately 89% of them singletons. The specimen was unsorted PBMCs, collected 3.1 years after starting antiretroviral therapy. These receptors were taken from a man aged 18 to 35 with HIV.

The J gene is TRBJ1-6, the V gene TRBV7-2; TRBD1 agrees at 7 bases. The CDR3 runs to 16 residues. The germline gives CDR1 SGHTA, CDR2 FQGNSA. The V gene end was trimmed by 5 bases and the J gene end by 9 bases; junction bases not matched to a gene: 13. The CDR3 nucleotides are TGTGCCAGCAGCCCAAGCGCAAACAGGGGCGGTTCACCCCTCCACTTT. It is translated as CASSPSANRGGSPLHF.

The chain has TRBV7-9 and TRBJ2-5; 10 bases are a match to TRBD1. Germline CDR1 reads SEHNR; CDR2 reads FQNEAQ (reference sequence). CDR3 length equals 15 residues. After removal of 4 bases from V and 6 bases from J, the junction contained 8 bases not matched to a gene. CDR3 sequence (DNA): TGTGCCAGCAGCTCGGAGACAGGGGGCTTAAAGACCCAGTACTTC. The encoded protein is CASSSETGGLKTQYF.

The chain is built from TRBV7-2 and TRBJ1-1; D is unresolved. This CDR3 comprises 13 residues. Trimming stripped 3 bases from V and 5 bases from J, with 10 bases between. Germline values: CDR1 SGHTA, CDR2 FQGNSA. Here the CDR3 reads CASSLSGSTEAFF. The CDR3 DNA reads TGTGCCAGCAGCTTGTCGGGGAGTACTGAAGCTTTCTTT. The whole variable domain, remainder taken from reference TRBV7-2 and TRBJ1-1, is GAGVSQSPSNKVTEKGKDVELRCDPISGHTALYWYRQSLGQGLEFLIYFQGNSAPDKSGLPSDRFSAERTGGSVSTLTIQRTQQEDSAVYLCASSLSGSTEAFFGQGTRLTVV.

V is TRBV9 and J is TRBJ2-7, with D uncertain. The length of the CDR3 is 14 residues. V dropped 0 bases and J dropped 7 bases, with 14 bases sitting between them. Germline V gives CDR1 SGDLS, CDR2 YYNGEE. The CDR3 reads CASSVGPSVGEQYF. The CDR3 coding sequence is TGTGCCAGCAGCGTAGGGCCTTCGGTAGGGGAGCAGTACTTC.

The V call is TRBV27, the J call TRBJ2-1; 7 positions agree with TRBD2. The V and J ends lost 6 bases and 7 bases, in that order; junction bases with no gene match: 9. The CDR3 runs to 14 residues. Germline CDR1 reads MNHEY; CDR2 reads SMNVEV (reference sequence). As DNA, the CDR3 is TGTGCCAGCAGGAGGGAGGGCTTCCCTAATGAGCAGTTCTTC. Protein product: CASRREGFPNEQFF.

The V call is TRBV15, the J call TRBJ1-5; 8 bases are shared with TRBD1. The germline V gene has CDR1 LNHNV and CDR2 YYDKDF (reference sequence). CDR3 size: 16 residues. The V segment lost 3 bases and the J segment 5 bases; nucleotides outside the gene matches: 9. This CDR3 is CATSSPEDRVDQPQHF. CDR3 in DNA: TGTGCCACCAGCAGCCCGGAGGACAGGGTGGATCAGCCCCAGCATTTT.

The table lists this clone with a count of one. The V call is TRBV7-8, the J call TRBJ2-7, with D possibly matching TRBD2 (6 bases). V lost 1 base, J lost 9 bases, and 19 bases lay in between. This CDR3 is 15 amino acids long. The germline V gene has CDR1 SGHVS and CDR2 FQNEAQ. The DNA of the CDR3 is TGTGCCAGCAGCTTAGGGGACTTCAGTTTTTTGCGGCAGTACTTC. Its translation: CASSLGDFSFLRQYF.